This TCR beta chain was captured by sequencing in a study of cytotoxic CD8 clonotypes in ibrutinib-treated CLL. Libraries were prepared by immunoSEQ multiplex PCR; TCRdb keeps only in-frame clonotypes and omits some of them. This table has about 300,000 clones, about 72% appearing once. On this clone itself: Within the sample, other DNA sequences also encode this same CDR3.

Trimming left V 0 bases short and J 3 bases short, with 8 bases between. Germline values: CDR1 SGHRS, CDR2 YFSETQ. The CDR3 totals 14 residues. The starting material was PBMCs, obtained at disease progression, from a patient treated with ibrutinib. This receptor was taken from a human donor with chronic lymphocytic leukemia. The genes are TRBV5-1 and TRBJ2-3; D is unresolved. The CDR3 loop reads CASSLGTGTDTQYF. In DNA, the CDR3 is TGCGCCAGCAGCTTGGGCACTGGAACAGATACGCAGTATTTT.